This T cell receptor beta chain was identified during a study of blood T cell repertoires in COVID-19. Study context: Whether acute or convalescent, the COVID-19 samples came from the United States, Italy and Spain. T cells, B-cell-depleted T cells, or PBMCs provided the cDNA or gDNA that served as material.

The CDR3 has 15 amino acids. With 5 bases removed from V and 5 bases from J, the gap between germline ends came to 16 bases. CDR1 is MDHEN and CDR2 is SYDVKM in the germline V gene. Only in-frame clones appear in the TCRdb table, and some are missing; sequencing was by immunoSEQ multiplex PCR. The data contain 200,000 to 250,000 clones, about 88% of them singletons. The TCR comes from a man aged 50-60 years who had recovered from COVID-19. The rearrangement joins TRBV28 to TRBJ2-1, with D possibly matching TRBD2 (5 bases). The sample consisted of peripheral blood. The CDR3 DNA reads TGTGCCAGCAGTCCCTTGTCGGGATCAGACAATGAGCAGTTCTTC. It is translated as CASSPLSGSDNEQFF.